This TCR beta chain was sequenced in a study of shared clonotypes between healthy human individuals (dated by TCRdb to the early 2020s). About the full investigation: The cohort comprised a couple of women and a few men aged 18 to 49 years. For each donor, three plates each were used for CD4 naive and CD4 memory, two plates were used for CD8 naive, and one plate was used for CD8 memory. Each donor's leukapheresis produced roughly between about 0.8 and 10 billion PBMCs. The study deeply sequenced blood TCR repertoires of about 5 healthy adults to estimate repertoire size and the extent of clonotype sharing between individuals. Libraries were prepared and TCR repertoires were sequenced by different laboratories using diverse techniques, in order to increase sequencing depth and limit assay-specific biases. General study outcomes and caveats: Based on pairwise subsampling, the degree of clonotype sharing among donors was expected to be affected by sequencing depth. Compared with non-shared clonotypes, clonotypes shared by all four sorted-subset donors had higher generation probabilities. Larger estimated clonotype richness was generally found for naive subsets than for memory subsets. Sharing across several donors was observed for about 4.8% of naive CD4, less than 4% of naive CD8, 2% to 2.5% of memory CD4, and around 0.44% of memory CD8 clonotypes. Rarefaction of sorted-subset datasets indicated incomplete sequencing despite the large sequencing depth. Sampling was limited to blood, and TCR repertoires in tissue likely differ from TCR repertoires in blood. Because the study included a small number of donors, the genetic and exposure-history diversity represented was limited.

TCR CDR3 regions were amplified from genomic DNA by multiplex PCR using the deep immunoSEQ assay. For each cell subset, the extracted genomic DNA was distributed evenly across all wells of several immunoSEQ 96-well plates, and each plate served as one replicate. For sorted subsets, 150 to 200 ng genomic DNA, equal to tens of thousands of T cell genomes, was loaded into each replicate PCR. Purified libraries were measured with a Qubit 3.0 fluorometer, size-checked on a Bioanalyzer 2100, and measured again with the KAPA Library Quantification kit. Every immunoSEQ 96-well plate was sequenced on a separate single-read 150-cycle Illumina NextSeq 550 flow cell. For the original study's pipeline: Because the immunoSEQ output included only junctional sequences and no quality scores, the filtering could not be the same as the filtering used for full-length reads. To assign V/J genes and CDR3, sequences were annotated using PyIR, a Python wrapper for IgBLAST v1.9, with IMGT germline references. Reads were filtered out if the reads had weak V/J assignments (E-value above 1e-6), no CDR3, stop codons, out-of-frame junctions, or ambiguous translated residues. V3J clonotypes were defined by identical inferred V gene, J gene, and CDR3 amino acid sequence. Percentage overlap between repertoires was computed as shared unique clonotypes divided by the size of the smaller repertoire. Three approaches were used to assess repertoire richness: RTK rarefaction, the Chao1 estimator, and Recon v2.1 estimates of unobserved clonotypes. OLGA was used to compute generation probabilities for all TCRbeta clonotypes that the gDNA method yielded from several donors. TCRdb retrieved this table from immuneACCESS and kept in-frame rearrangements only. Not all clones are present; in checked studies, unresolved V genes account for under half, and no reason is known for the remainder. The DNA was the basis for D and trimming; V, J and clone size are from that table. For this sample there are over 2 million clones; around 92% appear just once. The ten largest clones capture approximately 0.41% of the sample.

Donors were healthy HIV-negative adults with no recently reported acute infections or vaccinations. All donors were Caucasian adults living in Nashville, Tennessee, USA. Magnetic negative selection was used to enrich CD4+ T cells, after which naive cells were positively selected on CD45RA and the negative fraction became the memory subset. Blood was obtained by leukapheresis, after which PBMCs were separated by Ficoll-Histopaque density gradient centrifugation and cryopreserved in liquid nitrogen vapor phase. Analytical flow cytometry was used to check the purity and quantity of each magnetically sorted T cell population. Each sorted fraction had its genomic DNA isolated and then quantified by UV absorbance on a Nanodrop 2000c. Remarks on this clone: Its antigen has not been determined. Base qualities were left out, and no much larger clone turns up one base away. This CDR3 is also generated by other DNA sequences in the sample.

The germline V gene sets CDR1 to SGHTA and CDR2 to FQGTGA. V was cut back by 5 bases and J by 5 bases, leaving a gap of 6 bases between them. Counted from cysteine to phenylalanine, this CDR3 has 12 amino acids. Left in the record is the CDR3 DNA by itself, 36 bases read in frame from the first base. Material: naive CD4+ T cells from PBMCs. The sample's cell subset or site label, decoded: CD45RA+ positively selected. The rearrangement joined TRBV7-3 to TRBJ2-2; the D gene is not confidently resolved. The source is a man younger than 30 in good health. Some clones in this sample may be carry-over from other donors' samples. The DNA sequence is given as TGTGCCAGCAGCCTTTTAACCGGGGAGCTGTTTTTT. This is translated as CASSLLTGELFF.